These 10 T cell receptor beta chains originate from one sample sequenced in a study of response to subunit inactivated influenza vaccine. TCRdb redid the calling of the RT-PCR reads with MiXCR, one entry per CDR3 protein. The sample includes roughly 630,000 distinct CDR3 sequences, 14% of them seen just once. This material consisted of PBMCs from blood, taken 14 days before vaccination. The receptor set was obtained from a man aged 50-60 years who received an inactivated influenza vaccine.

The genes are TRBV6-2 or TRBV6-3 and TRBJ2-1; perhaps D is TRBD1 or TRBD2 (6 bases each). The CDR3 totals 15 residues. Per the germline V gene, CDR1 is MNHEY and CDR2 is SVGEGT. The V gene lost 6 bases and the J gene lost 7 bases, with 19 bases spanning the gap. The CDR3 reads CASRGGRSARNEQFF. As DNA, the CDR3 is TGTGCCAGCAGAGGGGGGAGGAGCGCGCGTAATGAGCAGTTCTTC.

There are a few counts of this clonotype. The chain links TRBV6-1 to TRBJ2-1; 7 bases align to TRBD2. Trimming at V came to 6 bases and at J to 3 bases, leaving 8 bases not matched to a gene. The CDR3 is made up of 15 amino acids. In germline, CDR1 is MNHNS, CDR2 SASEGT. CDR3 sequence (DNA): TGTGCCAGCAGCCAAACGGGGGGACTCTACAATGAGCAGTTCTTC. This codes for CASSQTGGLYNEQFF.

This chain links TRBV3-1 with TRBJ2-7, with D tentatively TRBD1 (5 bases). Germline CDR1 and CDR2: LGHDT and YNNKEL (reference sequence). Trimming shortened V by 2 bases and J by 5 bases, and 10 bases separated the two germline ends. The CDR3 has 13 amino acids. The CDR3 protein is CASSQRGYDEQYF. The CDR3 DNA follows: TGTGCCAGCAGCCAAAGGGGTTATGACGAGCAGTACTTC.

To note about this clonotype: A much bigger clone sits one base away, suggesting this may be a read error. Here the CDR3 DNA reads TGTGCCAGCAGCTTACCCGACTTCTACGAGCAGTACTTC. Protein: CASSLPDFYEQYF. The chain recombines TRBV7-8 with TRBJ2-7; the D is unclear. V was clipped by 2 bases and J by 3 bases, with 8 bases between them. CDR3 length: 13 amino acids. Looked up from germline, CDR1 is SGHVS and CDR2 is FQNEAQ.

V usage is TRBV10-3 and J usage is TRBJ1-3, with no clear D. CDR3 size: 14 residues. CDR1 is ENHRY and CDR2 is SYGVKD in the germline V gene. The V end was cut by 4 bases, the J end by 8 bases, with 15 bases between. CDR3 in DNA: TGTGCCATCAGTGGCGGAGACGGGCTTGACACCATATATTTT. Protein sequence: CAISGGDGLDTIYF.

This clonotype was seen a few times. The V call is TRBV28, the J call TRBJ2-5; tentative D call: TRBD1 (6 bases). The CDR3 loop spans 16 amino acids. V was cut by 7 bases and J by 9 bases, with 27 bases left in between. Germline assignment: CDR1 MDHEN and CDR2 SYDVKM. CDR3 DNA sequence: TGTGCCAGCATCCCCCTTGGGCAGGGGAACGGGGAAGCCCAGTACTTC. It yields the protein CASIPLGQGNGEAQYF.

The CDR3 sequence: CASSLAYRLASDTQYF. The CDR3 region has the DNA TGTGCCAGCAGCTTAGCGTACCGGTTAGCCTCAGATACGCAGTATTTT. The V and J genes are TRBV7-2 and TRBJ2-3, with no clear D. Trimming shortened V by 0 bases and J by 4 bases, and 14 bases separated the two germline ends. Germline CDR1 reads SGHTA; CDR2 reads FQGNSA. The CDR3 has 16 amino acids.

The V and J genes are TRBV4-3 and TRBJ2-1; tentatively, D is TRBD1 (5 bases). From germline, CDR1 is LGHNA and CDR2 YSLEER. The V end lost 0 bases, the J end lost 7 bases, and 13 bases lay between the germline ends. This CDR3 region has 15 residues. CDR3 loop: CASSQDGLGVNEQFF. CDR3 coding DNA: TGCGCCAGCAGCCAAGATGGGTTAGGGGTAAATGAGCAGTTCTTC.

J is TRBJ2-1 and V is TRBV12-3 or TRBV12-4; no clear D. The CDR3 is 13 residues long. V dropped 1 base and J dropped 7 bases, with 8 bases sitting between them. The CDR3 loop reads CASSLVERNEQFF. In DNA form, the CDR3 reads TGTGCCAGCAGTTTAGTCGAGAGGAATGAGCAGTTCTTC.

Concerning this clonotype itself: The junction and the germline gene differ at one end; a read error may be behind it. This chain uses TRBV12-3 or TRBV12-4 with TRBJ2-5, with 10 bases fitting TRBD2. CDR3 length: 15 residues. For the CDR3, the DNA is TGTGCCAGCAGATTAGCGGGAGGACGGCGGGAGACCCAGTACTTC. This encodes CASRLAGGRRETQYF.